What follows describes a single T cell receptor beta chain. A much larger clone differs by one base, so this may be a read error. This entry comes from a study of blood T cell repertoires in COVID-19. In the study overall: Acute and convalescent COVID-19 specimens originated in the United States, Italy and Spain. T cells, B-cell-depleted T cells, or PBMCs provided the cDNA or gDNA that served as material.

Authors' methods: Nucleated cell counts were estimated from reference gene primer amplification. This table comes from immunoSEQ multiplex PCR, and its TCRdb copy is limited to in-frame clones, with some not included. D and trimming were read from the DNA, whereas the V and J calls and clone size are those reported in that table. Of 300,000 to 450,000 clones listed, less than 85% are singletons. This CDR3 contains 12 residues. The germline V gene has CDR1 MGHDK and CDR2 SYGVNS. The V end lost 4 bases, the J end lost 3 bases, and 4 bases lay between the germline ends. The TCR originated in a woman aged 18-35 years with acute or convalescent COVID-19. V and J are TRBV25-1 and TRBJ1-5; no definite D call. Source material: peripheral blood. The CDR3 loop is CASSANNQPQHF. DNA of the CDR3: TGTGCCAGCAGTGCCAACAATCAGCCCCAGCATTTT.